This T cell receptor (beta chain) was observed in a study of T cell clonality in common variable immunodeficiency. This clone was counted ten times or more. Its antigen is unknown. The read gets to within 3 residues of the CDR3 end, and the germline J gene fills in the rest. CDR1 and CDR2 from the germline V gene are DFQATT and SNEGSKA (reference sequence). This CDR3 comprises 16 residues. The V gene end was trimmed by 6 bases and the J gene end by 2 bases; junction bases not matched to a gene: 12. Whole-study results and caveats: Fewer TCRbeta clones were shared among CVID subjects than controls. TCRbeta clonality was increased in CVID versus healthy controls.

CVID and control samples used equivalent genomic DNA input. TCRdb's copy holds only in-frame clones and misses some; the assay was immunoSEQ multiplex PCR. The sample includes 80,000 or so clones, none of them occurring once. This receptor was identified in a person between 18 and 75 years old in good health. Material for sequencing was peripheral blood mononuclear cells. V and J are TRBV20-1 and TRBJ2-1, with 8 bases matching TRBD2. CDR3 sequence: CSALKRREVTYNEQFF. The sequenced part of the CDR3 DNA is TGCAGTGCCCTAAAAAGGCGGGAGGTTACCTACAATGAG.